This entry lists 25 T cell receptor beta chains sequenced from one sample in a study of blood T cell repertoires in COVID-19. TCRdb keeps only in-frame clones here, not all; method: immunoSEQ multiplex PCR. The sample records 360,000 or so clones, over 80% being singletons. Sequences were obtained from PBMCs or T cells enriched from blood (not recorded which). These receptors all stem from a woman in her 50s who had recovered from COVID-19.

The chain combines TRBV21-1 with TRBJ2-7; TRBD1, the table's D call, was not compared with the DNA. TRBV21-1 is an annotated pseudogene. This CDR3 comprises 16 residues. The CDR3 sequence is CASSKSTGSKTYEQYF. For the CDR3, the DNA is TGTGCCAGCAGCAAATCGACAGGGAGTAAGACCTACGAGCAGTACTTC.

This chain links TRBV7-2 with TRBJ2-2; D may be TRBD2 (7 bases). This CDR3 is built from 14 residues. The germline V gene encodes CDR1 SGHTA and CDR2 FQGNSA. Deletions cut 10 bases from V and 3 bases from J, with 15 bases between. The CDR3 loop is CATEGGIHTGELFF. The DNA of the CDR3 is TGTGCCACCGAGGGGGGGATTCACACCGGGGAGCTGTTTTTT.

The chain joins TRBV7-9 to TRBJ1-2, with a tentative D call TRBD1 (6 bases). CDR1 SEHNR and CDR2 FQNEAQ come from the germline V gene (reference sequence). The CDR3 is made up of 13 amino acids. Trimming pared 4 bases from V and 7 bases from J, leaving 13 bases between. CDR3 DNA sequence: TGTGCCAGCAGCTCACAGGGTTTCAGTGGCTACACCTTC. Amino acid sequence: CASSSQGFSGYTF.

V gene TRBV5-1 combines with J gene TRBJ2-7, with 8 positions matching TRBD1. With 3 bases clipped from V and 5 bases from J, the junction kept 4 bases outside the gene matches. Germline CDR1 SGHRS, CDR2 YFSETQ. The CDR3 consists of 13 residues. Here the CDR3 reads CASSSDRDDEQYF. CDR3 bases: TGCGCCAGCAGCTCGGACAGGGACGACGAGCAGTACTTC.

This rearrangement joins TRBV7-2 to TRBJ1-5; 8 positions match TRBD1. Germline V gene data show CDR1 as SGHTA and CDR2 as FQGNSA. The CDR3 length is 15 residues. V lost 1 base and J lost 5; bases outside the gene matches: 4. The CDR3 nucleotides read TGTGCCAGCAGCTTAGGGACAGGGAGTCATCAGCCCCAGCATTTT. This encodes CASSLGTGSHQPQHF. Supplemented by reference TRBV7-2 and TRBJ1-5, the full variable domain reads GAGVSQSPSNKVTEKGKDVELRCDPISGHTALYWYRQSLGQGLEFLIYFQGNSAPDKSGLPSDRFSAERTGGSVSTLTIQRTQQEDSAVYLCASSLGTGSHQPQHFGDGTRLSIL.

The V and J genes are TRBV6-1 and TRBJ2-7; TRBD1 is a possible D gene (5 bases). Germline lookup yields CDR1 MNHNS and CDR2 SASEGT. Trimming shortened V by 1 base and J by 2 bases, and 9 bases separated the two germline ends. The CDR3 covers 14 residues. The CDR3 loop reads CASSEVTGAYEQYF. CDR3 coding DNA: TGTGCCAGCAGTGAAGTCACAGGAGCCTACGAGCAGTACTTC.

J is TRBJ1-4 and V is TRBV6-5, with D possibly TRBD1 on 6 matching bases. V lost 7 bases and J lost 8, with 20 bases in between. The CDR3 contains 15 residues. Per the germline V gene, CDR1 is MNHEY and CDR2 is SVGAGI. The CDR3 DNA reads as TGTGCCAGCATCACCGCTGGGGCAGGGGAAGAAAAACTGTTTTTT. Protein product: CASITAGAGEEKLFF.

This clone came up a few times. The CDR3 DNA sequence: TGCGCCAGCAGCCAAGAGAGGCTAGCGGGCTACGAGCAGTACTTC. Its translation is CASSQERLAGYEQYF. The genes are TRBV4-3 and TRBJ2-7; 8 nucleotides match TRBD2. Per the germline V gene, CDR1 is LGHNA and CDR2 is YSLEER. The V and J ends lost 0 bases and 3 bases, in that order; junction bases with no gene match: 4. This CDR3 region has 15 residues.

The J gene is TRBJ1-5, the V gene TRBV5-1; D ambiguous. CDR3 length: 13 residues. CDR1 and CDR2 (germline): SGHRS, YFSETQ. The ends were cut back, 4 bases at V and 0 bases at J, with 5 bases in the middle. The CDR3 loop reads CASSQNSNQPQHF. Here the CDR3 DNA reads TGCGCCAGCAGCCAGAATAGCAATCAGCCCCAGCATTTT. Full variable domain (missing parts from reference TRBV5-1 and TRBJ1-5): KAGVTQTPRYLIKTRGQQVTLSCSPISGHRSVSWYQQTPGQGLQFLFEYFSETQRNKGNFPGRFSGRQFSNSRSEMNVSTLELGDSALYLCASSQNSNQPQHFGDGTRLSIL.

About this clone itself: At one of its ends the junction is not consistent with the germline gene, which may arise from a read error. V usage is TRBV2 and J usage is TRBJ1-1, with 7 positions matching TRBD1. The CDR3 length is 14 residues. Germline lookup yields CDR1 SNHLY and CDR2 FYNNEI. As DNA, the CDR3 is TGTGCCAGCAGGGAAGGGGGCAGGGGATGGGCAGCTTTCTTT. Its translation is CASREGGRGWAAFF. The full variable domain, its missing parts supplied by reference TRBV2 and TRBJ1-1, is EPEVTQTPSHQVTQMGQEVILRCVPISNHLYFYWYRQILGQKVEFLVSFYNNEISEKSEIFDDQFSVERPDGSNFTLKIRSTKLEDSAMYFCASREGGRGWAAFFGQGTRLTVV.

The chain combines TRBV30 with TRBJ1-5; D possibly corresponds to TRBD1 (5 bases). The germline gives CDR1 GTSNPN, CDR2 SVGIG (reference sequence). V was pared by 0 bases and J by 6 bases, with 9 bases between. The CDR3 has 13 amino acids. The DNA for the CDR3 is TGTGCCTGGAGTGTACAGGAGGGTCAGCCCCAGCATTTT. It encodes CAWSVQEGQPQHF.

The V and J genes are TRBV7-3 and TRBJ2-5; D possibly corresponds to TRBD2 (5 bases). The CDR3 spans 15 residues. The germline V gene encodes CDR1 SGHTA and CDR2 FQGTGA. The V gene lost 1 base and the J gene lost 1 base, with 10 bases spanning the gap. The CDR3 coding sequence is TGTGCCAGCAGCTTAATCCCGGGGATCCAAGAGACCCAGTACTTC. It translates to CASSLIPGIQETQYF.

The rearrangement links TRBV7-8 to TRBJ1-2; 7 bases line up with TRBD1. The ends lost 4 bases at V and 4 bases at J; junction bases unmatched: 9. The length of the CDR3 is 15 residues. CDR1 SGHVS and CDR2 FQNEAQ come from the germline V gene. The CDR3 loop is CASSSYRDSPYGYTF. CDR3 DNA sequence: TGTGCCAGCAGCTCCTACCGGGACAGTCCCTATGGCTACACCTTC. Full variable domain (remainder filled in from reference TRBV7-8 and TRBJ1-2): GAGVSQSPRYKVAKRGQDVALRCDPISGHVSLFWYQQALGQGPEFLTYFQNEAQLDKSGLPSDRFFAERPEGSVSTLKIQRTQQEDSAVYLCASSSYRDSPYGYTFGSGTRLTVV.

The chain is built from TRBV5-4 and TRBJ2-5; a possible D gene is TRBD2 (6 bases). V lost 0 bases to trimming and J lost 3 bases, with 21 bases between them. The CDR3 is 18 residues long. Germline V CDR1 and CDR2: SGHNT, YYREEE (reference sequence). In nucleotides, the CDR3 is TGTGCCAGCAGCTTGGCGGGGGAGGCCGGCGGCCCAAAAGAGACCCAGTACTTC. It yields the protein CASSLAGEAGGPKETQYF.

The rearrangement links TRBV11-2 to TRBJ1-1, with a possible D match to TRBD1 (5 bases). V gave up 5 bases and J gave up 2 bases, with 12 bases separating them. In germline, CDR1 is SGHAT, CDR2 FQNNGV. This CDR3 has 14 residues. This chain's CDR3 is CASSPQGVNTEAFF. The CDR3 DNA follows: TGTGCCAGCAGCCCCCAGGGTGTTAACACTGAAGCTTTCTTT.

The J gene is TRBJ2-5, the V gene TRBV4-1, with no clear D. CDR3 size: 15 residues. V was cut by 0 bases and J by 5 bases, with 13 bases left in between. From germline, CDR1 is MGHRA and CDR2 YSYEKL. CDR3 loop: CASSQDPSGRETQYF. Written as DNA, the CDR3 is TGCGCCAGCAGCCAAGACCCCTCTGGTCGGGAGACCCAGTACTTC.

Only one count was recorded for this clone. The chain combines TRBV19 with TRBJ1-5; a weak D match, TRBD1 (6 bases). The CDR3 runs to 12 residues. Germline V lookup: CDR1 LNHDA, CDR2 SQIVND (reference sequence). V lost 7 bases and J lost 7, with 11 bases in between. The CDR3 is CASKQGNQPQHF. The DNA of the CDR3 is TGTGCCAGTAAACAGGGTAACCAGCCCCAGCATTTT.

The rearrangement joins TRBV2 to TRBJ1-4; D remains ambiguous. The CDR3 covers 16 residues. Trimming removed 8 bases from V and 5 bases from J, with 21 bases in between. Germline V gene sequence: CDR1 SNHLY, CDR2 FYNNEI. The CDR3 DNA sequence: TGTGCCAGCGTTATTGATTCTTCGGTAGCCAATGAAAAACTGTTTTTT. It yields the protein CASVIDSSVANEKLFF.

The DNA for the CDR3 is TGTGCCAGCAGTTACCCAGGAGGGGCCAACGTCCTGACTTTC. This translates into CASSYPGGANVLTF. This rearrangement joins TRBV6-5 to TRBJ2-6; D unclear. Trimming removed 2 bases from V and 4 bases from J, with 6 bases in between. The germline V gene has CDR1 MNHEY and CDR2 SVGAGI. This CDR3 contains 14 residues.

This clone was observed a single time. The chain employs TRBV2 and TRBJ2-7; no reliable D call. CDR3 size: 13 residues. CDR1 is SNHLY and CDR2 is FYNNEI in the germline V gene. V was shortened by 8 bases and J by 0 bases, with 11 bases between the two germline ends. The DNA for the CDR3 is TGTGCCAGCCGGAAACAGCTCTCCTACGAGCAGTACTTC. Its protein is CASRKQLSYEQYF.

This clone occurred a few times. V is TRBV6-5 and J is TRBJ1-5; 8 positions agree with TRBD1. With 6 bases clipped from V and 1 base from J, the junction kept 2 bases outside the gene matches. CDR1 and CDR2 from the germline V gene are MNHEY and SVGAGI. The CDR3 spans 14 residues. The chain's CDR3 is CASRTGVSNQPQHF. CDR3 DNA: TGTGCCAGCAGGACAGGGGTGAGCAATCAGCCCCAGCATTTT.

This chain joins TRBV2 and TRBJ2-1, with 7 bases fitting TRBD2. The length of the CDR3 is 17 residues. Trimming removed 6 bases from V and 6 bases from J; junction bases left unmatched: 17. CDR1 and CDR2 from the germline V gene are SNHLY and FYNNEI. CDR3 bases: TGTGCCAGCAGCGAAACTCCAGAGGGAGGGTGGGGCAATGAGCAGTTCTTC. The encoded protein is CASSETPEGGWGNEQFF. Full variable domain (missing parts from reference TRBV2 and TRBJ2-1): EPEVTQTPSHQVTQMGQEVILRCVPISNHLYFYWYRQILGQKVEFLVSFYNNEISEKSEIFDDQFSVERPDGSNFTLKIRSTKLEDSAMYFCASSETPEGGWGNEQFFGPGTRLTVL.

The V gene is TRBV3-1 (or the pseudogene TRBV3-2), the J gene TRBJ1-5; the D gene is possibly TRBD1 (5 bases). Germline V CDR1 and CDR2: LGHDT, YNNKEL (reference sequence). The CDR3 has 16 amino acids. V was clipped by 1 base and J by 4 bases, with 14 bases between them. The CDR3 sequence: CASSQAGVGGNQPQHF. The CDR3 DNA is TGTGCCAGCAGCCAAGCGGGAGTGGGGGGGAATCAGCCCCAGCATTTT.

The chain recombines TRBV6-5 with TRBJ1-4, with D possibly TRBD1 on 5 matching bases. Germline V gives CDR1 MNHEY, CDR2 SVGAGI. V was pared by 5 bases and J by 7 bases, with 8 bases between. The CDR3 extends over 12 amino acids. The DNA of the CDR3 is TGTGCCAGCAGTAGGGGTACTGAAAAACTGTTTTTT. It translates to CASSRGTEKLFF.

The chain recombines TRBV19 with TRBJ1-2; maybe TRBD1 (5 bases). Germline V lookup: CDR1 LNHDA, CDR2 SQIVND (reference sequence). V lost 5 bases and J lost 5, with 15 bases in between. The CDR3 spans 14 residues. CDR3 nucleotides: TGTGCCAGTAGTCAGACGCAGGGTTTTTATGGCTACACCTTC. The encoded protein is CASSQTQGFYGYTF.